These 29 T cell receptor beta chains share one sample of origin, sequenced in a study of T cells after yellow fever vaccination. TCRdb ran MiXCR on the 5' RACE reads and lists one entry per CDR3 protein. The data show about 96,000 distinct CDR3 sequences, 8% to 10% seen once. The material was CD8+ T cells not binding an NS4B(214-222) dextramer, sorted from PBMCs, obtained more than 13 days after the first yellow fever vaccination. The receptors come from a man aged 18-30 years who received the YFV17D yellow fever vaccine.

The J gene is TRBJ2-1, the V gene TRBV12-3 or TRBV12-4; D not certain. The V and J ends lost 3 bases and 5 bases respectively, with 23 bases between them. This CDR3 comprises 18 residues. CDR3 DNA: TGTGCCAGCAGTTTCCCCCAGGAAAAGGTAATTGAGGACAATGAGCAGTTCTTC. Its protein is CASSFPQEKVIEDNEQFF.

This clonotype was detected many times. This chain joins TRBV5-1 and TRBJ2-7, with D tentatively TRBD2 (6 bases). The CDR3 has 14 residues. Per germline, CDR1 SGHRS and CDR2 YFSETQ. With 2 bases removed from V and 1 base from J, the gap between germline ends came to 10 bases. The CDR3, as DNA: TGCGCCAGCAGCTTTAGCGGTACGTCCTACGAGCAGTACTTC. Amino acids: CASSFSGTSYEQYF.

This clonotype turned up a few times. This chain joins TRBV30 and TRBJ2-7; D is uncertain. CDR3 length: 12 residues. CDR1 and CDR2 (germline): GTSNPN, SVGIG (reference sequence). The V end lost 5 bases, the J end lost 3 bases, and 11 bases lay between the germline ends. As DNA, the CDR3 is TGTGCCTGGTACGACGGGCTCTACGAGCAGTACTTC. Protein: CAWYDGLYEQYF.

The chain combines TRBV5-1 with TRBJ1-1; D call uncertain. Trimming removed 4 bases at V and 0 bases at J, with 13 bases between. The CDR3 is 15 residues long. Germline assignment: CDR1 SGHRS and CDR2 YFSETQ. The CDR3 sequence: CASSLMTPLNTEAFF. The CDR3 DNA is TGCGCCAGCAGCCTAATGACCCCATTGAACACTGAAGCTTTCTTT.

The chain uses TRBV12-3 or TRBV12-4 and TRBJ2-5; 9 bases line up with TRBD2. The CDR3 totals 14 residues. Germline trimming cut 4 bases from V and 3 bases from J; bases unmatched to any gene: 3. The DNA for the CDR3 is TGTGCCAGCAGTTCCTTAGCGGGGGAAGAGACCCAGTACTTC. This encodes CASSSLAGEETQYF.

This clonotype has a handful of counts. The chain uses TRBV12-3 or TRBV12-4 and TRBJ2-5; D gene uncertain. The ends were cut back, 2 bases at V and 9 bases at J, with 13 bases in the middle. The CDR3 loop spans 13 amino acids. The CDR3 is CASSLLSLGAQYF. Written as DNA, the CDR3 is TGTGCCAGCAGTTTATTGTCCTTGGGCGCCCAGTACTTC.

In this sample, this clonotype turned up a few times. V and J are TRBV4-1 and TRBJ2-7; TRBD1 matches at 9 bases. CDR3 length equals 14 residues. Germline V CDR1 and CDR2: MGHRA, YSYEKL. J lost 5 bases, V lost 1 base, and 3 bases had no gene match. The CDR3 DNA reads TGCGCCAGCAGCCAAGCACAGGGGGCCCACGAGCAGTACTTC. It codes for CASSQAQGAHEQYF.

This clonotype is labeled as medium-sized. The chain employs TRBV6-2 or TRBV6-3 and TRBJ2-1; a possible D gene is TRBD2 (7 bases). Trimming took 6 bases from V and 5 from J, leaving 20 bases between them. Germline CDR1 and CDR2: MNHEY and SVGEGT. This CDR3 spans 16 amino acids. Here the CDR3 reads CASRYLAEGGHNEQFF. The CDR3 region has the DNA TGTGCCAGCAGATACCTAGCGGAGGGGGGGCACAATGAGCAGTTCTTC.

V and J are TRBV27 and TRBJ2-6; 8 positions agree with TRBD1. The CDR3 spans 16 residues. V was clipped by 3 bases and J by 3 bases; unmatched bases: 4. Germline V gives CDR1 MNHEY, CDR2 SMNVEV (reference sequence). CDR3 sequence (DNA): TGTGCCAGCAGTTTGCAGGGGGCGCTTGGGGCCAACGTCCTGACTTTC. Its protein is CASSLQGALGANVLTF.

The CDR3 here is CASSQGTGSRAEAFF. The CDR3, as DNA: TGCGCCAGCAGCCAAGGGACAGGCTCGAGGGCTGAAGCTTTCTTT. The V and J genes are TRBV4-3 and TRBJ1-1; TRBD1 agrees at 7 bases. Germline assignment: CDR1 LGHNA and CDR2 YSLEER. This CDR3 has 15 amino acids. V was clipped by 1 base and J by 6 bases; unmatched bases: 8.

The rearrangement links TRBV6-2 or TRBV6-3 to TRBJ2-5; D may match TRBD1 or TRBD2 (5 bases each). Germline lookup yields CDR1 MNHEY and CDR2 SVGEGT. There are 18 residues in the CDR3. The V end was cut by 4 bases, the J end by 5 bases, with 26 bases between. This chain's CDR3 is CASSWSRRDPTAEETQYF. The CDR3 nucleotides are TGTGCCAGCAGTTGGAGTAGAAGGGACCCGACCGCGGAGGAGACCCAGTACTTC.

This chain connects TRBV4-1 to TRBJ1-4; D is unresolved. The CDR3 length is 14 residues. Per germline, CDR1 MGHRA and CDR2 YSYEKL. Trimming removed 3 bases from V and 15 bases from J, with 20 bases in between. The CDR3 DNA reads as TGCGCCAGCAGCCAGGGAGGATACCGGCCCTGGTTGTTTTTT. Translation: CASSQGGYRPWLFF.

This clonotype was observed a handful of times. The chain uses TRBV6-1 and TRBJ2-1, with TRBD2 matching over 8 bases. The CDR3 consists of 16 residues. CDR1 and CDR2 (germline): MNHNS, SASEGT. Unmatched junction bases numbered 5, after V lost 3 bases and J lost 1 base. The CDR3 coding sequence is TGTGCCAGCAGTGAGCCAGCGGGGGTTTCCTACAATGAGCAGTTCTTC. It codes for CASSEPAGVSYNEQFF.

Only a few counts were recorded for this clonotype. The gene calls are TRBV18 and TRBJ2-1, with a weak D call TRBD2 (7 bases). Trimming pared 0 bases from V and 3 bases from J, leaving 27 bases between. The V gene's germline CDR1 is KGHSH and CDR2 LQKENI. The CDR3 consists of 21 residues. The CDR3 here is CASSPPLGGGAEGTHYNEQFF. Written as DNA, the CDR3 is TGTGCCAGCTCACCACCGCTAGGAGGGGGGGCCGAAGGTACCCACTACAATGAGCAGTTCTTC.

This rearrangement joins TRBV29-1 to TRBJ1-2; D unclear. CDR1 and CDR2 (germline): SQVTM, ANQGSEA. The CDR3 runs 10 residues. V gave up 5 bases and J gave up 4 bases, with 5 bases separating them. CDR3 sequence (DNA): TGCAGCGTTCGTGCCTATGGCTACACCTTC. This sequence encodes CSVRAYGYTF.

The V and J genes are TRBV15 and TRBJ2-1; D possibly corresponds to TRBD2 (6 bases). Trimming pared 2 bases from V and 6 bases from J, leaving 14 bases between. The length of the CDR3 is 15 residues. Germline V CDR1 and CDR2: LNHNV, YYDKDF (reference sequence). CDR3 DNA sequence: TGTGCCACCAGCAGAAGATCGGGGGATCTCAATGAGCAGTTCTTC. It translates to CATSRRSGDLNEQFF.

In its sample, this clonotype was seen a few times. The rearrangement links TRBV4-3 to TRBJ2-1; maybe TRBD2 (6 bases). Trimming shortened V by 4 bases and J by 0 bases, and 10 bases separated the two germline ends. The CDR3 consists of 15 residues. Germline-derived CDR1 and CDR2 are LGHNA and YSLEER. CDR3 sequence reads: CASSPRGNSYNEQFF. The CDR3 DNA sequence: TGCGCCAGCAGCCCGCGGGGAAACTCCTACAATGAGCAGTTCTTC.

A few counts support this clonotype. The rearrangement uses TRBV11-1 and TRBJ2-1, with TRBD1 as a possible D gene (5 bases). This CDR3 is built from 18 residues. Trimming took off 5 bases at V and 7 bases at J, with 27 bases between the two ends. Looked up from germline, CDR1 is SGHAT and CDR2 is FQDESV (reference sequence). The CDR3 DNA is TGTGCCAGCAGCCCCCTAAAGGGGCGTACGGACCAGCTTAATGAGCAGTTCTTC. This translates into CASSPLKGRTDQLNEQFF.

The chain is built from TRBV11-2 and TRBJ2-2; no reliable D call. CDR1 SGHAT and CDR2 FQNNGV come from the germline V gene. Trimming removed 2 bases from V and 6 bases from J, with 10 bases in between. There are 14 residues in the CDR3. The DNA of the CDR3 is TGTGCCAGCAGCTTATGGTCTGGGGCCGGGGAGCTGTTTTTT. This codes for CASSLWSGAGELFF.

The chain employs TRBV29-1 and TRBJ1-3; D remains unclear. V lost 5 bases, J lost 0 bases, and 11 bases lay in between. CDR1 is SQVTM, CDR2 ANQGSEA, per germline. The CDR3 runs to 14 residues. The CDR3 DNA reads as TGCAGCGTTTACGCACAAAGCTCTGGAAACACCATATATTTT. Amino acid sequence: CSVYAQSSGNTIYF.

This clonotype was seen a handful of times. CDR3 nucleotide sequence: TGTGCCAGCAGCTCAGGGGCGAGTAATTGGGAAAAACTGTTTTTT. The encoded protein is CASSSGASNWEKLFF. The chain carries TRBV3-1 and TRBJ1-4, with D perhaps TRBD1 (6 bases). Trimming shortened V by 5 bases and J by 8 bases, and 18 bases separated the two germline ends. There are 15 residues in the CDR3. Germline lookup yields CDR1 LGHDT and CDR2 YNNKEL (reference sequence).

The table lists this clonotype with many counts. CDR3 DNA sequence: TGCAGCGCCGAGACAGGGGTCAACACTGAAGCTTTCTTT. Translating gives CSAETGVNTEAFF. This chain connects TRBV29-1 to TRBJ1-1; TRBD1 aligns across 8 bases. From germline, CDR1 is SQVTM and CDR2 ANQGSEA. The J segment lost 2 bases and the V segment lost 7 bases, leaving 6 bases of the junction unmatched. The CDR3 sequence is 13 residues long.

The chain joins TRBV30 to TRBJ1-5; D unresolved. The length of the CDR3 is 13 residues. Trimming took 2 bases from V and 5 from J, leaving 10 bases between them. CDR1 GTSNPN and CDR2 SVGIG come from the germline V gene (reference sequence). CDR3 loop: CAWSFGVDQPQHF. The CDR3 DNA follows: TGTGCCTGGAGTTTCGGGGTGGATCAGCCCCAGCATTTT. The full variable domain, with the rest looked up from reference TRBV30 and TRBJ1-5, is SQTIHQWPATLVQPVGSPLSLECTVEGTSNPNLYWYRQAAGRGLQLLFYSVGIGQISSEVPQNLSASRPQDRQFILSSKKLLLSDSGFYLCAWSFGVDQPQHFGDGTRLSIL.

Only a few counts were recorded for this clonotype. This chain uses TRBV4-1 with TRBJ1-2; 10 bases agree with TRBD1. The CDR3 loop spans 17 amino acids. CDR1 and CDR2 from the germline V gene are MGHRA and YSYEKL. The V and J ends lost 2 bases and 5 bases, in that order; junction bases with no gene match: 11. This CDR3 is CASSQSDRGAPSYGYTF. CDR3 coding DNA: TGCGCCAGCAGCCAATCGGACAGGGGGGCTCCTTCTTATGGCTACACCTTC.

This clonotype was counted only a few times. This chain uses TRBV27 with TRBJ2-4; the match to TRBD1 covers 8 bases. The V and J ends lost 5 bases and 6 bases, in that order; junction bases with no gene match: 6. Per the germline V gene, CDR1 is MNHEY and CDR2 is SMNVEV (reference sequence). The CDR3 has 14 residues. CDR3 amino acids: CASSPNRGVNIQYF. Written as DNA, the CDR3 is TGTGCCAGCAGTCCCAACAGGGGGGTAAACATTCAGTACTTC.

This clonotype was seen a handful of times. The chain links TRBV5-4 to TRBJ2-1, with TRBD1 matching 7 bases. The CDR3 is 12 residues long. V shed 4 bases and J 9 bases; nucleotides not matched to a gene: 4. Germline V CDR1 and CDR2: SGHNT, YYREEE (reference sequence). The CDR3: CASSPTGSEQFF. The CDR3, as DNA: TGTGCCAGCAGCCCGACAGGGAGTGAGCAGTTCTTC.

This clonotype was counted many times. The chain couples TRBV12-3 or TRBV12-4 to TRBJ2-1; D is unresolved. V was shortened by 6 bases and J by 5 bases, with 17 bases between the two germline ends. The CDR3 consists of 15 residues. The CDR3: CASSPLVTINNEQFF. Here the CDR3 DNA reads TGTGCCAGCAGCCCACTTGTAACTATTAACAATGAGCAGTTCTTC.

This clonotype showed up just a few times. The chain links TRBV6-5 to TRBJ2-3; 7 bases fit TRBD1. The CDR3 is 13 amino acids. The V gene's germline CDR1 is MNHEY and CDR2 SVGAGI. Trimming cost V 4 bases and J 6 bases; bases outside gene matches: 4. CDR3 in amino acids: CASSFPQGDTQYF. CDR3 DNA: TGTGCCAGCAGTTTCCCACAGGGGGATACGCAGTATTTT.

The gene calls are TRBV20-1 and TRBJ2-6, with D unclear. There are 14 residues in the CDR3. Germline V gives CDR1 DFQATT, CDR2 SNEGSKA (reference sequence). Trimming shortened V by 3 bases and J by 0 bases, and 6 bases separated the two germline ends. This chain's CDR3 is CSASGDSGANVLTF. The CDR3 bases are TGCAGTGCTAGTGGCGACTCTGGGGCCAACGTCCTGACTTTC.